A selection of T cell receptor beta chains follows, all from one sample in a study of OX40 agonist ivuxolimab in advanced cancers. Method: immunoSEQ multiplex PCR; TCRdb's copy keeps in-frame clones and lacks some. The table lists around 70,000 clones, about 82% of them singletons, with 9.5% to 13% in the top ten. Source: CD4+ or CD8+ T cells sorted from blood, taken in a trial of the OX40 agonist ivuxolimab. Receptors were obtained from an adult with an advanced solid tumor such as melanoma, head and neck, liver or kidney cancer. The CDR3 runs from the conserved cysteine through the conserved F or W. The order of the fields is V gene, J gene, D gene, CDR3 length, clone size, CDR3 protein, CDR3 DNA. A D gene is named only where the DNA matches it firmly. For some rows the clone size is stated as once, few or many, or as a class when expanded; others skip it.

>TRBV5-1|TRBJ2-5|NA|15|NA
CASSLEPGARETQYF
TGCGCCAGCAGCTTGGAACCAGGGGCCAGGGAGACCCAGTACTTC
>TRBV7-8|TRBJ1-1|NA|16|NA
CASSLKVAGPNTEAFF
TGTGCCAGCAGCTTAAAAGTAGCCGGTCCGAACACTGAAGCTTTCTTT
>TRBV5-4|TRBJ2-5|TRBD2|16|NA
CASSLARLAGGETQYF
TGTGCCAGCAGCTTGGCCAGACTAGCGGGCGGAGAGACCCAGTACTTC
>TRBV28|TRBJ2-1|NA|14|NA
CASSLWGPHNEQFF
TGTGCCAGCAGTTTATGGGGACCTCACAATGAGCAGTTCTTC
>TRBV30|TRBJ2-3|NA|14|few
CAWSGARGTDTQYF
TGTGCCTGGAGTGGGGCTAGAGGCACAGATACGCAGTATTTT
>TRBV5-4|TRBJ2-7|NA|16|NA
CASSLSGASIPGEQYF
TGTGCCAGCAGCTTGAGTGGCGCATCCATCCCTGGCGAGCAGTACTTC
>TRBV19|TRBJ1-1|NA|17|NA
CASSRRDPGRGNTEAFF
TGTGCCAGTAGCCGCAGGGACCCCGGGCGGGGGAACACTGAAGCTTTCTTT
>TRBV7-2|TRBJ1-2|TRBD1|13|few
CASSSQGVGGYTF
TGTGCCAGCAGCTCCCAGGGGGTCGGGGGCTACACCTTC
>TRBV18|TRBJ1-6|NA|17|NA
CASSPIAAIGYNSPLHF
TGTGCCAGCTCACCAATAGCAGCCATTGGCTATAATTCACCCCTCCACTTT
>TRBV5-1|TRBJ1-1|NA|13|NA
CASAKTDPTEAFF
TGCGCCAGCGCCAAGACAGACCCCACTGAAGCTTTCTTT
>TRBV6-1|TRBJ1-3|NA|14|NA
CASAPRHLGNTIYF
TGTGCCAGCGCCCCCAGGCACCTTGGAAACACCATATATTTT
>TRBV5-1|TRBJ2-1|TRBD2|19|NA
CASSLLDIGRGGIYNEQFF
TGCGCCAGCAGCTTATTGGATATTGGGCGGGGGGGCATCTACAATGAGCAGTTCTTC
>TRBV25-1|TRBJ2-3|NA|15|NA
CASSEFRGSTDTQYF
TGTGCCAGCAGTGAATTCCGCGGGAGCACAGATACGCAGTATTTT
>TRBV7-2|TRBJ2-7|NA|15|NA
CASSFDRDFTYEQYF
TGTGCCAGCAGCTTCGACCGGGACTTTACCTACGAGCAGTACTTC
>TRBV2|TRBJ2-6|NA|17|NA
CASSEVGREYGANVLTF
TGTGCCAGCAGTGAAGTGGGCAGGGAGTATGGGGCCAACGTCCTGACTTTC
>TRBV5-4|TRBJ1-5|NA|13|NA
CASSHKTDQPQHF
TGCGCCAGCAGCCATAAGACGGATCAGCCCCAGCATTTT
>TRBV5-1|TRBJ1-4|TRBD1|15|few
CASSSTGQGGEKLFF
TGCGCCAGCAGCTCGACGGGACAGGGAGGTGAAAAACTGTTTTTT
>TRBV7-2|TRBJ2-1|NA|14|NA
CASSLARGNNEQFF
TGTGCCAGCAGCTTAGCCCGGGGGAACAATGAGCAGTTCTTC
>TRBV10-3|TRBJ1-1|NA|12|NA
CAVGRVNTEAFF
TGTGCCGTGGGAAGGGTGAACACTGAAGCTTTCTTT
>TRBV30|TRBJ2-5|TRBD2|15|NA
CAWSGLAVGGETQYF
TGTGCCTGGAGTGGACTAGCGGTAGGAGGGGAGACCCAGTACTTC
>TRBV7-3|TRBJ2-6|NA|18|NA
CASSFMGTSLSGANVLTF
TGTGCCAGCAGCTTTATGGGGACAAGCCTCTCTGGGGCCAACGTCCTGACTTTC
>TRBV7-2|TRBJ2-5|NA|11|NA
CASSLVETQYF
TGTGCCAGCAGCTTAGTTGAGACCCAGTACTTC
>TRBV11-2|TRBJ2-1|TRBD2|16|NA
CASSLDILAGYNEQFF
TGTGCCAGCAGCTTAGACATACTAGCGGGATACAATGAGCAGTTCTTC
>TRBV5-8|TRBJ2-1|TRBD2|15|NA
CASSLGLADYNEQFF
TGTGCCAGCAGCCTCGGACTAGCGGACTACAATGAGCAGTTCTTC
>TRBV5-6|TRBJ2-7|NA|15|NA
CASSLAGKGSYEQYF
TGTGCCAGCAGCTTGGCCGGGAAAGGGTCGTACGAGCAGTACTTC
>TRBV28|TRBJ2-1|TRBD2|13|NA
CASSGTRVDEQFF
TGTGCCAGCAGCGGGACTAGGGTCGATGAGCAGTTCTTC
>TRBV7-8|TRBJ1-1|TRBD1|18|NA
CASSLALGTGAVNTEAFF
TGTGCCAGCAGCTTAGCCTTGGGCACAGGGGCGGTGAACACTGAAGCTTTCTTT
>TRBV5-1|TRBJ2-5|TRBD1|15|NA
CASSLGGDRGETQYF
TGCGCCAGCAGCTTGGGAGGGGACAGGGGAGAGACCCAGTACTTC
>TRBV5-4|TRBJ2-3|NA|16|NA
CASSPSGTPYTDTQYF
TGTGCCAGCAGCCCCTCCGGGACTCCATACACAGATACGCAGTATTTT
>TRBV12-5|TRBJ2-1|TRBD2|16|NA
CASGLVLSSGSNEQFF
TGTGCTAGTGGTTTGGTACTGAGTAGCGGGAGCAATGAGCAGTTCTTC
>TRBV19|TRBJ1-2|NA|13|NA
CASNPGGNYGYTF
TGTGCCAGTAACCCGGGAGGGAACTATGGCTACACCTTC